Listed below are T cell receptor beta chains from one sample, sequenced in a study of T cell responses to AZD1222 COVID-19 vaccine. Some clones are missing from TCRdb's copy, which holds only in-frame ones; the method was immunoSEQ multiplex PCR. The sample carries roughly 76,000 clones, about 88% recorded once. This specimen was peripheral blood, taken on day 0 of AZD1222 vaccination. The source of these receptors is an adult in good health. The CDR3 runs from the conserved cysteine through the conserved F or W. The D gene is left open where the match is weak. Some rows have no size entry. The others give once, few or many, or a class for an expanded clone.

size: .; V: TRBV29-1; D: TRBD1; length: 13; J: TRBJ2-7; DNA: TGCAGCGTCTACGGGACAGGGCCACACGAGCAGTACTTC; CDR3: CSVYGTGPHEQYF
size: .; V: TRBV19; D: TRBD1; length: 17; J: TRBJ1-6; DNA: TGTGCCAGTAGTGAACAGGGGGCCCAGGGCTATAATTCACCCCTCCACTTT; CDR3: CASSEQGAQGYNSPLHF
size: .; V: TRBV5-1; D: .; length: 13; J: TRBJ1-1; DNA: TGCGCCAGCAGCTCAGGACTGAACACTGAAGCTTTCTTT; CDR3: CASSSGLNTEAFF
size: .; V: TRBV18; D: .; length: 14; J: TRBJ1-2; DNA: TGTGCCAGCTCTCCTGTAGTGGAAGTCTATGGCTACACCTTC; CDR3: CASSPVVEVYGYTF
size: .; V: TRBV9; D: .; length: 15; J: TRBJ2-1; DNA: TGTGCCAGCAGCGTAGCGGGAACCTCCTACAATGAGCAGTTCTTC; CDR3: CASSVAGTSYNEQFF
size: .; V: TRBV19; D: TRBD1; length: 14; J: TRBJ1-6; DNA: TGTGCCAGTAGTAGAACAGGGGATAATTCACCCCTCCACTTT; CDR3: CASSRTGDNSPLHF
size: once; V: TRBV29-1; D: .; length: 13; J: TRBJ1-2; DNA: TGCAGCGTGGACAGCCCTGTCCTAAGTGGCTACACCTTC; CDR3: CSVDSPVLSGYTF
size: once; V: TRBV11-3; D: TRBD2; length: 16; J: TRBJ2-1; DNA: TGTGCCAGCAGCGCCGCCGGGACTAGCGGATTCAATGAGCAGTTCTTC; CDR3: CASSAAGTSGFNEQFF
size: .; V: TRBV19; D: .; length: 15; J: TRBJ2-1; DNA: TGTGCCAGTACCCGGGGGGCAGGGGGTAGGAATGAGCAGTTCTTC; CDR3: CASTRGAGGRNEQFF
size: .; V: TRBV2; D: .; length: 14; J: TRBJ2-7; DNA: TGTGCCAGCAAAAGGGACGGAAGCTCCTACGAGCAGTACTTC; CDR3: CASKRDGSSYEQYF
size: .; V: TRBV28; D: .; length: 15; J: TRBJ1-4; DNA: TGTGCCAGCAGCAGCCGGGGGGGCGCTAATGAAAAACTGTTTTTT; CDR3: CASSSRGGANEKLFF